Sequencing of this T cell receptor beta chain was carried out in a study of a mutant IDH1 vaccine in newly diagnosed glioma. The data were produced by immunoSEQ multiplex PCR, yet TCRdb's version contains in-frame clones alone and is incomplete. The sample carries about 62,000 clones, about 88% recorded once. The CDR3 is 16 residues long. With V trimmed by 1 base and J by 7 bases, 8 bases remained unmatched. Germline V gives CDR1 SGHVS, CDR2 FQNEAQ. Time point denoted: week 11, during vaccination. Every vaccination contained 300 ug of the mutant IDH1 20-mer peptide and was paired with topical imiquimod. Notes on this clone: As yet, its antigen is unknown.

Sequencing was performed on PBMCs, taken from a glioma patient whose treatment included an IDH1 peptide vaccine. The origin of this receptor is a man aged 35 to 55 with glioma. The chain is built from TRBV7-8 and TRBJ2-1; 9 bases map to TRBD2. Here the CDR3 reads CASSLEGGGAGNEQFF. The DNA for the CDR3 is TGTGCCAGCAGCTTAGAAGGCGGGGGGGCCGGGAATGAGCAGTTCTTC.